The entry below gives a single TCR beta chain sequence along with its context. This entry comes from a study of blood T cell repertoires in COVID-19. As for the study in general: Acute and convalescent COVID-19 samples came from the United States, Italy and Spain.

The V and J ends lost 4 bases and 4 bases, in that order; junction bases with no gene match: 7. The length of the CDR3 is 15 residues. Germline-derived CDR1 and CDR2 are MNHEY and SMNVEV (reference sequence). Clones were read by immunoSEQ multiplex PCR, and TCRdb kept only the in-frame ones, dropping some. This table holds around 190,000 clones, roughly 83% found once. The chain combines TRBV27 with TRBJ2-5, with 9 bases lining up with TRBD1. The receptor was derived from a human donor in a cohort sampled during active COVID-19. The sample consisted of peripheral blood. The DNA for the CDR3 is TGTGCCAGCAGTTCCTGGACAGGGGAAGGAGAGACCCAGTACTTC. It encodes CASSSWTGEGETQYF.